This TCR beta chain was sequenced for a study of tumor-infiltrating lymphocytes in oesophageal squamous cell carcinoma. One entry per CDR3 protein, called by TCRdb with MiXCR from the PCR reads. In the table there are roughly 20,000 distinct CDR3 sequences, 36% of which are singletons. CDR3 size: 13 residues. Germline V gene data show CDR1 as SGHVS and CDR2 as FQNEAQ. The clonotype was recovered from a male donor with esophageal squamous cell carcinoma. V usage is TRBV7-8 and J usage is TRBJ2-7; D remains ambiguous. The J call may not be correct, given that the DNA end is closer to TRBJ1-2. Input material: esophageal tumor tissue. The CDR3 loop reads CASSLDTNYGYTF. The CDR3 DNA sequence: TGTGCCAGCAGCTTAGACACAAACTATGGCTACACCTTC.